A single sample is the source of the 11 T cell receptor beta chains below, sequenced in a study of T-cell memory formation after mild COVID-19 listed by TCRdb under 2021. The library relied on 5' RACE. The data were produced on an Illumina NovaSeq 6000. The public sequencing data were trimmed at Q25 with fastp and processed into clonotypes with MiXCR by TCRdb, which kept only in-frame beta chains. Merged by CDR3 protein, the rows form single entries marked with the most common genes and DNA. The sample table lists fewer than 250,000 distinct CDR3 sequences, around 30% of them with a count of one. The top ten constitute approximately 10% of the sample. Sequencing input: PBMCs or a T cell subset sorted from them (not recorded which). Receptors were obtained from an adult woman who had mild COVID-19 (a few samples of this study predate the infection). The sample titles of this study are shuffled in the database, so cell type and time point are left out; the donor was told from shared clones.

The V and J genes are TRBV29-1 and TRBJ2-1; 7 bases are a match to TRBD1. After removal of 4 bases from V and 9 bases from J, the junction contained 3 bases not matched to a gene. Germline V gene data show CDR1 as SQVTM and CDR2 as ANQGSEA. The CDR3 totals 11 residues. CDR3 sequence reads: CSVGRQGEQFF. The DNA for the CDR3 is TGCAGCGTTGGCCGACAGGGTGAGCAGTTCTTC.

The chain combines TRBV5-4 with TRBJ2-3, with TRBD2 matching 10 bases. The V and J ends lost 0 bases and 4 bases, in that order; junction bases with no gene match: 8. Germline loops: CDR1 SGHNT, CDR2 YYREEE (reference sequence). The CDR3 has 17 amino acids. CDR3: CASSLAELAGRPDTQYF. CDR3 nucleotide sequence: TGTGCCAGCAGCTTGGCCGAACTAGCGGGACGACCAGATACGCAGTATTTT.

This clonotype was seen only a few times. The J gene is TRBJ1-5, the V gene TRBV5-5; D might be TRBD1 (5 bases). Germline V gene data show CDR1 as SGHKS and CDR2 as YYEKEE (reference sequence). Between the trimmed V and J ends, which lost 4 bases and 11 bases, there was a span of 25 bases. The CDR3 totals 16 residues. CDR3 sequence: CASSLGGTRLFETQHF. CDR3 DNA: TGTGCCAGCAGCCTAGGCGGGACCCGCTTGTTTGAGACCCAGCATTTT.

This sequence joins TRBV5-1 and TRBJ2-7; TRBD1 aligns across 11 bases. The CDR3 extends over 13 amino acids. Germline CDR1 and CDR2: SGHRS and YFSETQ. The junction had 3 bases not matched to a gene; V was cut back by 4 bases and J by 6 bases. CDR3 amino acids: CASSGGTGGEQYF. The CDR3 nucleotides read TGCGCCAGCAGCGGCGGGACAGGGGGCGAGCAGTACTTC.

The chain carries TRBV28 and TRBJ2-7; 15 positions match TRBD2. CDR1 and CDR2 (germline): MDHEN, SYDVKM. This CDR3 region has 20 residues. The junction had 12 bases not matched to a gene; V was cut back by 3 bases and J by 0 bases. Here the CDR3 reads CASSFSGLAGGPWGSYEQYF. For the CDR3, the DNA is TGTGCCAGCAGTTTCTCCGGACTAGCGGGGGGGCCTTGGGGCTCCTACGAGCAGTACTTC.

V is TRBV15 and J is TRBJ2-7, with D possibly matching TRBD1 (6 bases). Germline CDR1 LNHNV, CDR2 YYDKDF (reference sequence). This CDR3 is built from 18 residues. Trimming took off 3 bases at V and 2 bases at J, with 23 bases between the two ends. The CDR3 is CATSRNPGHLIGAYEQYF. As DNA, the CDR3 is TGTGCCACCAGCAGGAACCCGGGACACCTGATTGGGGCCTACGAGCAGTACTTC. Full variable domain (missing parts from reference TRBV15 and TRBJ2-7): DAMVIQNPRYQVTQFGKPVTLSCSQTLNHNVMYWYQQKSSQAPKLLFHYYDKDFNNEADTPDNFQSRRPNTSFCFLDIRSPGLGDTAMYLCATSRNPGHLIGAYEQYFGPGTRLTVT.

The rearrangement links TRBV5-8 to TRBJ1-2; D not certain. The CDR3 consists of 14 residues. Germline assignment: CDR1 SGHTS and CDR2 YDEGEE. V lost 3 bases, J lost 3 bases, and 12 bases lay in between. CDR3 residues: CASSSRSDDYGYTF. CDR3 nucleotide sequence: TGTGCCAGCAGCTCACGAAGTGACGACTATGGCTACACCTTC.

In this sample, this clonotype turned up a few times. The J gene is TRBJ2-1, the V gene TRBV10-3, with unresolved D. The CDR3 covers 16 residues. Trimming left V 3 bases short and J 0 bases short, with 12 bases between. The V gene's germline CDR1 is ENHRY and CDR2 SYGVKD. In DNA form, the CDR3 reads TGTGCCATCAGTGAAAGGCGGCTAAGCTCCTACAATGAGCAGTTCTTC. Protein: CAISERRLSSYNEQFF.

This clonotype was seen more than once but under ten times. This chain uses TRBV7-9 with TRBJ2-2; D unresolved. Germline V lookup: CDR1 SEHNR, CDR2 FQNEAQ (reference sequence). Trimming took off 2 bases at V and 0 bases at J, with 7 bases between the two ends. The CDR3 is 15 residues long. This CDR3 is CASSLLTSNTGELFF. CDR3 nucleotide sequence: TGTGCCAGCAGCTTATTAACCTCGAACACCGGGGAGCTGTTTTTT.

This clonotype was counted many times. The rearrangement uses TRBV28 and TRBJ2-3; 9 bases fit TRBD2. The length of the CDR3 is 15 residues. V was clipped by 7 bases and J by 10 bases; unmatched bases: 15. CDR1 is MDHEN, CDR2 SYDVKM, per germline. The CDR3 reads CASTLGLAGTGAQYF. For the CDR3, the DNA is TGTGCCAGCACCCTAGGGCTAGCGGGGACGGGGGCGCAGTATTTT. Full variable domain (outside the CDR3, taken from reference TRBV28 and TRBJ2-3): DVKVTQSSRYLVKRTGEKVFLECVQDMDHENMFWYRQDPGLGLRLIYFSYDVKMKEKGDIPEGYSVSREKKERFSLILESASTNQTSMYLCASTLGLAGTGAQYFGPGTRLTVL.

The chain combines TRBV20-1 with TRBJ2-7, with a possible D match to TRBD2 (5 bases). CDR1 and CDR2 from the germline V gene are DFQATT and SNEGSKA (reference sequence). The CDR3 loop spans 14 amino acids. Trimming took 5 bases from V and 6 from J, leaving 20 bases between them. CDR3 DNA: TGCAGTGCTGCCCAGCCGAGGGCTCGGATCGAGCAGTACTTC. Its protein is CSAAQPRARIEQYF.